The sequence of this TCR beta chain was determined in a study of blood T cell repertoires in COVID-19. V was pared by 0 bases and J by 4 bases, with 15 bases of the junction left unmatched. Germline CDR1 and CDR2: LGHNA and YSLEER. The CDR3 is 19 amino acids. As originally analysed: Estimation of nucleated cell counts was performed using reference gene primer amplification. The table came from immunoSEQ multiplex PCR; TCRdb's copy has only in-frame clones and leaves some out. The D gene and trimming were derived from the DNA, and the V and J assignments and clone size from that table. The sample comprises more than 300,000 clones, approximately 90% of which are singletons, and roughly 3.4% rests with the top ten.

V usage is TRBV4-3 and J usage is TRBJ2-5; 9 bases match TRBD1. The sequence derives from a young woman who had recovered from COVID-19. Input material: peripheral blood. The CDR3 loop reads CASSQDLPGQGILRETQYF. CDR3 bases: TGCGCCAGCAGCCAAGATTTACCGGGACAGGGAATTCTGCGAGAGACCCAGTACTTC.